A selection of T cell receptor beta chains follows, all from one sample in a study of blood T cell repertoires in COVID-19. The protocol was immunoSEQ multiplex PCR, while the TCRdb copy is restricted to in-frame clones and leaves out a portion. There are about 190,000 clones in the sample; about three quarters occur only once, and 26% lies in the top ten. Material: peripheral blood. These receptors were obtained from a woman aged 70-85 years with acute or convalescent COVID-19. Both conserved end residues are part of each CDR3. Each record gives: D gene, clone size, J gene, V gene, CDR3 DNA, CDR3 protein. The D gene is left open where the match is weak. Not all rows give a size; the values are once, few, many and, for expanded clones, a class.

d_gene: .
abundance: .
j_gene: TRBJ1-6
v_gene: TRBV5-1
CDR3nt: TGCGCCAGCAGCTTGGACGATAGATCGTATAATTCACCCCTCCACTTT
CDR3aa: CASSLDDRSYNSPLHF

d_gene: TRBD2
abundance: .
j_gene: TRBJ2-5
v_gene: TRBV19
CDR3nt: TGTGCCAGTAGTATACGACTAGCGGGAGTCGGGGGCCAAGAGACCCAGTACTTC
CDR3aa: CASSIRLAGVGGQETQYF

d_gene: TRBD2
abundance: .
j_gene: TRBJ2-3
v_gene: TRBV19
CDR3nt: TGTGCCAGTAGTAATCCTAGCGGGCCCACTAAAGATACGCAGTATTTT
CDR3aa: CASSNPSGPTKDTQYF

d_gene: .
abundance: .
j_gene: TRBJ1-2
v_gene: TRBV2
CDR3nt: TGTGCCAGCAGAGCGACAGTTTATGGCTACACCTTC
CDR3aa: CASRATVYGYTF

d_gene: .
abundance: .
j_gene: TRBJ1-6
v_gene: TRBV6-6
CDR3nt: TGTGCCAGCAGTTACACGATTTCTGGGGGCAATTCACCCCTCCACTTT
CDR3aa: CASSYTISGGNSPLHF

d_gene: .
abundance: .
j_gene: TRBJ2-7
v_gene: TRBV30
CDR3nt: TGTGCCTGGAGTGTCCTCCCGGGCGGGTACGAGCAGTACTTC
CDR3aa: CAWSVLPGGYEQYF

d_gene: TRBD1
abundance: .
j_gene: TRBJ1-5
v_gene: TRBV6-6
CDR3nt: TGTGCCAGCAGCCTTTACGGACAGGGTCGGCAGCCCCAGCATTTT
CDR3aa: CASSLYGQGRQPQHF

d_gene: TRBD1
abundance: once
j_gene: TRBJ1-1
v_gene: TRBV6-5
CDR3nt: TGTGCCAGCAGATGGACAGGGTCAGCTTTCTTT
CDR3aa: CASRWTGSAFF

d_gene: .
abundance: .
j_gene: TRBJ2-1
v_gene: TRBV7-9
CDR3nt: TGTGCCAGCAGCCCCCCCGGGACTTTCAGTCCGTTCTTC
CDR3aa: CASSPPGTFSPFF

d_gene: .
abundance: .
j_gene: TRBJ2-5
v_gene: TRBV5-1
CDR3nt: TGCGCCAGCAGCTTGTATCCAGAGACCCAGTACTTC
CDR3aa: CASSLYPETQYF

d_gene: .
abundance: .
j_gene: TRBJ1-1
v_gene: TRBV2
CDR3nt: TGTGCCAGCAGCTTAGGCCTCTGGGGGGTTGATACTGAAGCTTTCTTT
CDR3aa: CASSLGLWGVDTEAFF

d_gene: .
abundance: .
j_gene: TRBJ2-7
v_gene: TRBV19
CDR3nt: TGTGCCAGTAGGAAGGGACTTACCGACGAGCAGTACTTC
CDR3aa: CASRKGLTDEQYF

d_gene: TRBD1
abundance: .
j_gene: TRBJ2-2
v_gene: TRBV7-9
CDR3nt: TGTGCCAGCAGCGTCGGGACAGGACGCACCGGGGAGCTGTTTTTT
CDR3aa: CASSVGTGRTGELFF

d_gene: TRBD2
abundance: .
j_gene: TRBJ2-3
v_gene: TRBV13
CDR3nt: TGTGCCAGCAGCTTAGGTACTAGCGCTAGCACAGATACGCAGTATTTT
CDR3aa: CASSLGTSASTDTQYF

d_gene: .
abundance: few
j_gene: TRBJ2-3
v_gene: TRBV3-1/TRBV3-2
CDR3nt: TGTGCCAGCAGCCAAGTAACCTCTAACACAGATACGCAGTATTTT
CDR3aa: CASSQVTSNTDTQYF

d_gene: .
abundance: .
j_gene: TRBJ2-3
v_gene: TRBV9
CDR3nt: TGTGCCAGCAGCGTTGGTGGGGCTAGCACAGATACGCAGTATTTT
CDR3aa: CASSVGGASTDTQYF

d_gene: .
abundance: .
j_gene: TRBJ2-7
v_gene: TRBV19
CDR3nt: TGTGCCAGTAGTATTATGGCGGGACGGTACGAGCAGTACTTC
CDR3aa: CASSIMAGRYEQYF

d_gene: .
abundance: .
j_gene: TRBJ1-5
v_gene: TRBV7-2
CDR3nt: TGTGCCAGCAGCTCGGGACTTCGGCAGCCCCAGCATTTT
CDR3aa: CASSSGLRQPQHF

d_gene: TRBD2
abundance: .
j_gene: TRBJ2-1
v_gene: TRBV7-9
CDR3nt: TGTGCCAGCAATATAGCGGGAGTAGGAGACAATGAGCAGTTCTTC
CDR3aa: CASNIAGVGDNEQFF

d_gene: TRBD1
abundance: .
j_gene: TRBJ2-2
v_gene: TRBV5-4
CDR3nt: TGTGCCAGCAGCTTGGCCGGGACAGGGGAAGCCGGGGAGCTGTTTTTT
CDR3aa: CASSLAGTGEAGELFF

d_gene: TRBD2
abundance: .
j_gene: TRBJ2-7
v_gene: TRBV5-1
CDR3nt: TGCGCCAGCAGCTCTAGCGGGAACACCTACGAGCAGTACTTC
CDR3aa: CASSSSGNTYEQYF

d_gene: TRBD2
abundance: .
j_gene: TRBJ2-1
v_gene: TRBV7-8
CDR3nt: TGTGCCAGCAGCTTCAGGGGAAGACTAGCGGGAGTCTCCTACAATGAGCAGTTCTTC
CDR3aa: CASSFRGRLAGVSYNEQFF

d_gene: TRBD2
abundance: .
j_gene: TRBJ2-2
v_gene: TRBV10-3
CDR3nt: TGTGCCATCAGTGAGGGGACTAGCGGGCCCAACACCGGGGAGCTGTTTTTT
CDR3aa: CAISEGTSGPNTGELFF

d_gene: .
abundance: .
j_gene: TRBJ1-5
v_gene: TRBV1
CDR3nt: TGCACCAGCAGCCAAGATTCTGAGGGAAGCAGTCTGAATCAGCCCCAGCATTTT
CDR3aa: CTSSQDSEGSSLNQPQHF

d_gene: TRBD2
abundance: .
j_gene: TRBJ2-7
v_gene: TRBV24-1
CDR3nt: TGTGCCACCAGTTTAGCGGGAGGTACCTACGAGCAGTACTTC
CDR3aa: CATSLAGGTYEQYF

d_gene: .
abundance: .
j_gene: TRBJ2-1
v_gene: TRBV25-1
CDR3nt: TGTGCCAGCAGGTTGGGGCGCTATGAGCAGTTCTTC
CDR3aa: CASRLGRYEQFF

d_gene: .
abundance: .
j_gene: TRBJ1-2
v_gene: TRBV19
CDR3nt: TGTGCCAGTGCCGACCTCGGGGGAGGGCTGGAAGTGCATGGCTACACCTTC
CDR3aa: CASADLGGGLEVHGYTF

d_gene: TRBD2
abundance: .
j_gene: TRBJ2-5
v_gene: TRBV15
CDR3nt: TGTGCCACCAGCAGAGATCTAGCGGGAGGTTCGGAGACCCAGTACTTC
CDR3aa: CATSRDLAGGSETQYF

d_gene: .
abundance: .
j_gene: TRBJ2-7
v_gene: TRBV21-1
CDR3nt: TGTGCCAGCAGCAAACTCCCCGCCTCCATGGGCATGTCTGAGCAGTACTTC
CDR3aa: CASSKLPASMGMSEQYF

d_gene: TRBD1
abundance: .
j_gene: TRBJ2-7
v_gene: TRBV28
CDR3nt: TGTGCCAGCAGTTTGTTGACAGGGAACTACGAGCAGTACTTC
CDR3aa: CASSLLTGNYEQYF

d_gene: .
abundance: .
j_gene: TRBJ2-6
v_gene: TRBV7-3
CDR3nt: TGTGCCAGCAGCCCCCCTCCGACAGCCTCTGGGGCCAACGTCCTGACTTTC
CDR3aa: CASSPPPTASGANVLTF

d_gene: TRBD2
abundance: .
j_gene: TRBJ2-3
v_gene: TRBV6-4
CDR3nt: TGTGCCAGCAGCCTCACGGGAGGGTCAGATACGCAGTATTTT
CDR3aa: CASSLTGGSDTQYF

d_gene: TRBD1
abundance: .
j_gene: TRBJ2-7
v_gene: TRBV7-2
CDR3nt: TGTGCCAGCAGCGCCAAGACAGGGATTATGAACGAGCAGTACTTC
CDR3aa: CASSAKTGIMNEQYF

d_gene: .
abundance: .
j_gene: TRBJ1-5
v_gene: TRBV15
CDR3nt: TGTGCCACCAGCAGAGATTCGGCGGGTCAGCCCCAGCATTTT
CDR3aa: CATSRDSAGQPQHF

d_gene: .
abundance: .
j_gene: TRBJ2-5
v_gene: TRBV15
CDR3nt: TGTGCCACCAGCTGGGGCCAGGGCGAGACCCAGTACTTC
CDR3aa: CATSWGQGETQYF

d_gene: TRBD1
abundance: .
j_gene: TRBJ1-2
v_gene: TRBV18
CDR3nt: TGTGCCAGCTCACCAGGCTCGGGCCAAGGGGGCGGTGGCTACACCTTC
CDR3aa: CASSPGSGQGGGGYTF

d_gene: .
abundance: .
j_gene: TRBJ1-2
v_gene: TRBV3-1/TRBV3-2
CDR3nt: TGTGCCAGCAGCCAAGGTTCCGGAAGGCCAGCGGGCTACACCTTC
CDR3aa: CASSQGSGRPAGYTF

d_gene: .
abundance: .
j_gene: TRBJ2-3
v_gene: TRBV19
CDR3nt: TGTGCCAGTAGTATGTCCGGGACCGACGGGAGCCTACTGGGCCTTTTGTTT
CDR3aa: CASSMSGTDGSLLGLLF

d_gene: .
abundance: .
j_gene: TRBJ2-5
v_gene: TRBV19
CDR3nt: TGTGCCAGTAGTAGGAGGCAGAGAGAGACCCAGTACTTC
CDR3aa: CASSRRQRETQYF

d_gene: TRBD2
abundance: .
j_gene: TRBJ2-2
v_gene: TRBV11-3
CDR3nt: TGTGCCAGCAGCTCAAGCGGGGCGAACACCGGGGAGCTGTTTTTT
CDR3aa: CASSSSGANTGELFF

d_gene: TRBD2
abundance: .
j_gene: TRBJ2-3
v_gene: TRBV11-3
CDR3nt: TGTGCCAGCAGCCGGCGGAGCGGGACGCCTGATACGCAGTATTTT
CDR3aa: CASSRRSGTPDTQYF